This entry lists 3 T cell receptor beta chains sequenced from one sample in a study of response to subunit inactivated influenza vaccine. TCRdb used MiXCR to reprocess the RT-PCR reads, holding one entry per CDR3 protein. Of hundreds of thousands of distinct CDR3 sequences in the sample, approximately 10% are singletons; the top ten hold 9.5% to 13%. The source was PBMCs from blood, collected on the day of vaccination. All receptors come from a man aged 45-60 years who received an inactivated influenza vaccine.

This chain joins TRBV19 and TRBJ2-2, with TRBD1 matching 8 bases. Germline CDR1 LNHDA, CDR2 SQIVND (reference sequence). This CDR3 region has 15 residues. J was trimmed by 8 bases and V by 5 bases; bases with no gene match: 10. The CDR3 here is CASSLRTGISGELFF. The CDR3 region has the DNA TGTGCCAGTAGTCTACGGACAGGGATAAGTGGGGAGCTGTTTTTT.

V is TRBV5-1 and J is TRBJ2-7; tentative D call: TRBD1 (5 bases). This CDR3 has 14 amino acids. Looked up from germline, CDR1 is SGHRS and CDR2 is YFSETQ. Trimming removed 0 bases from V and 2 bases from J, with 9 bases in between. CDR3 bases: TGCGCCAGCAGCTTGGCAGGGAACCCCTACGAGCAGTACTTC. Encoded protein: CASSLAGNPYEQYF. The complete variable domain, with remaining parts taken from reference TRBV5-1 and TRBJ2-7, reads KAGVTQTPRYLIKTRGQQVTLSCSPISGHRSVSWYQQTPGQGLQFLFEYFSETQRNKGNFPGRFSGRQFSNSRSEMNVSTLELGDSALYLCASSLAGNPYEQYFGPGTRLTVT.

This clonotype turned up a few times. The V call is TRBV9, the J call TRBJ2-7; no clear D. Germline V CDR1 and CDR2: SGDLS, YYNGEE. Trimming left V 0 bases short and J 6 bases short, with 16 bases between. The CDR3 is 15 amino acids. The DNA for the CDR3 is TGTGCCAGCAGCGTAGGGGTGGCGGTAGGCGGCGAGCAGTACTTC. Translation: CASSVGVAVGGEQYF.